This TCR beta chain was documented in a study of cytomegalovirus exposure and HLA in healthy donors. Across the whole study: As an earlier analysis found, 150 million to 200 million T cells yielded about 120 million unique TCR beta sequences. Whole-study results and caveats: An analysis was carried out at a later point. It showed that HLA-associated TCR beta chains were more clonally expanded than equally common non-associated chains. Associated with HLA alleles at 0.05 false discovery rate in a later analysis were over 15,000 TCR beta sequences. Earlier results showed most TCR beta V segments being productive about 87% or about 30% of the time.

In the PCR, 60 Vbeta and 13 Jbeta primers were used. Sequencing used immunoSEQ multiplex PCR; TCRdb keeps in-frame clones, though not all of them. The repertoire holds 150,000 to 160,000 clones, with more than 75% as singletons. The V end was cut by 6 bases, the J end by 11 bases, with 19 bases between. In germline, CDR1 is GTSNPN, CDR2 SVGIG (reference sequence). The CDR3 extends over 13 amino acids. Comments on this clone: Its antigen is unknown.

The sequence was obtained from a middle-aged woman in good health and CMV-seropositive. This rearrangement joins TRBV30 to TRBJ1-4; TRBD1 might be the D (5 bases). The sample was PBMCs. CDR3 nucleotide sequence: TGTGCCTGTCTCTCCGGGGGAGGAGGGAAACTGTTTTTT. It is translated as CACLSGGGGKLFF.